Listed below are T cell receptor beta chains from one sample, sequenced in a study of T cell changes during pregnancy in multiple sclerosis. Sequencing used immunoSEQ multiplex PCR; TCRdb keeps in-frame clones, though not all of them. Here the sample spans 91,000 or so clones, roughly 92% being singletons. Sequencing was performed on peripheral blood, taken after pregnancy. The receptors stem from a female donor with multiple sclerosis, enrolled in a pregnancy study. The CDR3 runs from the conserved cysteine through the conserved F or W. A D gene is named only where the DNA matches it firmly. Size is omitted from some rows. Given values are once, few, many or a class for expanded clones.

>TRBJ2-5|.|.|TRBV5-6
CASSLGLSQETQYF
TGTGCCAGCAGCTTGGGACTGTCCCAAGAGACCCAGTACTTC
>TRBJ2-5|.|TRBD1|TRBV14
CASSPGTEETQYF
TGTGCCAGCAGCCCCGGGACAGAAGAGACCCAGTACTTC
>TRBJ2-3|.|TRBD2|TRBV7-9
CASSLARPASGRADTQYF
TGTGCCAGCAGCTTAGCCCGGCCCGCTAGCGGGAGAGCAGATACGCAGTATTTT
>TRBJ2-5|.|.|TRBV11-2
CASSPSLGAQETQYF
TGTGCCAGCAGCCCTAGCCTAGGCGCCCAAGAGACCCAGTACTTC
>TRBJ1-3|.|.|TRBV7-6
CASSLGRPTGNTIYF
TGTGCCAGCAGCTTAGGCAGGCCAACTGGAAACACCATATATTTT
>TRBJ2-1|.|.|TRBV7-9
CASSFFRQPYNEQFF
TGTGCCAGCAGCTTCTTCCGACAGCCCTACAATGAGCAGTTCTTC
>TRBJ2-7|.|.|TRBV27
CASSLGQEQYF
TGTGCCAGCAGTTTGGGGCAGGAGCAGTACTTC
>TRBJ2-5|.|TRBD2|TRBV7-8
CASSLLAGGPETQYF
TGTGCCAGCAGCTTATTAGCGGGAGGCCCAGAGACCCAGTACTTC
>TRBJ2-1|.|.|TRBV6-4
CASSPGLLSSYNEQFF
TGTGCCAGCAGCCCTGGACTCCTGAGCTCCTACAATGAGCAGTTCTTC
>TRBJ2-1|.|.|TRBV7-8
CASSLALSYNEQFF
TGTGCCAGCAGCTTAGCCCTATCCTACAATGAGCAGTTCTTC
>TRBJ2-3|.|.|TRBV7-2
CASSRRTDTQYF
TGTGCCAGCAGCCGCAGGACAGATACGCAGTATTTT
>TRBJ2-1|.|TRBD1|TRBV10-3
CAISESTDRGYGEQFF
TGTGCCATCAGTGAGTCGACGGACAGGGGTTACGGTGAGCAGTTCTTC
>TRBJ2-1|.|TRBD2|TRBV5-1
CASSTGGLAVSYNEQFF
TGCGCCAGCAGCACCGGGGGACTAGCGGTTTCCTACAATGAGCAGTTCTTC
>TRBJ1-1|.|.|TRBV13
CASNLRGGGGNTEAFF
TGTGCCAGCAACCTTCGAGGAGGAGGAGGGAACACTGAAGCTTTCTTT
>TRBJ1-2|.|.|TRBV4-1
CASSQERSSDGYTF
TGCGCCAGCAGCCAAGAAAGATCCTCAGATGGCTACACCTTC
>TRBJ2-2|.|TRBD2|TRBV7-2
CASSLRLARNTGELFF
TGTGCCAGCAGCTTAAGACTAGCGAGAAACACCGGGGAGCTGTTTTTT
>TRBJ2-1|.|TRBD2|TRBV4-2
CASSQAGGKNEQFF
TGTGCCAGCAGCCAGGCGGGAGGGAAAAATGAGCAGTTCTTC
>TRBJ1-5|.|.|TRBV2
CASSEPGNSNQPQHF
TGTGCCAGCAGTGAGCCGGGAAATAGCAATCAGCCCCAGCATTTT
>TRBJ1-1|.|.|TRBV15
CATTPGNTEAFF
TGTGCCACTACCCCGGGGAACACTGAAGCTTTCTTT
>TRBJ1-2|few|TRBD1|TRBV7-8
CASSLTGGLNYGYTF
TGTGCCAGCAGCTTAACAGGGGGCTTAAACTATGGCTACACCTTC
>TRBJ2-2|.|TRBD1|TRBV5-1
CASSNRDRDTGELFF
TGCGCCAGCAGCAACCGGGACAGGGACACCGGGGAGCTGTTTTTT
>TRBJ1-5|.|.|TRBV5-1
CASSVGGSNQPQHF
TGCGCCAGCAGCGTAGGGGGAAGCAATCAGCCCCAGCATTTT
>TRBJ1-2|.|TRBD1|TRBV5-4
CASSYRGRRDDYGYTF
TGTGCCAGCAGCTACAGGGGGCGCAGGGACGACTATGGCTACACCTTC
>TRBJ1-1|.|TRBD1|TRBV18
CASSSQGLRTEAFF
TGTGCCAGCTCATCACAGGGGTTGAGGACTGAAGCTTTCTTT
>TRBJ2-1|.|.|TRBV5-6
CASSLGSGYNEQFF
TGTGCCAGCAGCTTGGGAAGCGGGTATAATGAGCAGTTCTTC
>TRBJ2-7|.|.|TRBV4-1
CASSQSQDEQYF
TGCGCCAGCAGCCAAAGTCAGGACGAGCAGTACTTC
>TRBJ2-1|.|.|TRBV9
CASSLYRDSTEQFF
TGTGCCAGCAGCTTATACCGGGACTCCACGGAGCAGTTCTTC
>TRBJ2-5|.|TRBD2|TRBV9
CASSVDPSGGASETQYF
TGTGCCAGCAGCGTAGACCCCTCGGGGGGGGCGTCGGAGACCCAGTACTTC
>TRBJ2-3|few|.|TRBV28
CASSRGQFSWDTQYF
TGTGCCAGCAGTCGAGGACAATTCTCGTGGGATACGCAGTATTTT
>TRBJ2-1|.|.|TRBV6-6
CASSYSSRNEQFF
TGTGCCAGCAGTTACTCGAGCCGGAATGAGCAGTTCTTC
>TRBJ2-4|.|TRBD1|TRBV19
CASDRGDIQYF
TGTGCCAGCGACAGGGGGGACATTCAGTACTTC
>TRBJ1-1|.|.|TRBV19
CASSIGTGSTEAFF
TGTGCCAGTAGTATTGGTACAGGGAGCACTGAAGCTTTCTTT
>TRBJ2-5|.|.|TRBV5-4
CASSLRASGAETQYF
TGTGCCAGCAGCTTAAGAGCTTCTGGGGCGGAGACCCAGTACTTC
>TRBJ2-7|once|.|TRBV27
CASSPSAEYEQYF
TGTGCCAGCAGCCCATCCGCCGAGTACGAGCAGTACTTC
>TRBJ1-1|.|.|TRBV19
CASSISGVLEAFF
TGTGCCAGTAGTATTTCAGGTGTTTTGGAAGCTTTCTTT
>TRBJ2-1|.|TRBD2|TRBV5-4
CASSFSGGSYNEQFF
TGTGCCAGCAGCTTCTCGGGAGGGTCCTACAATGAGCAGTTCTTC
>TRBJ2-3|.|.|TRBV11-2
CASSLKGLRDPSTDTQYF
TGTGCCAGCAGCCTAAAGGGTTTGCGGGACCCTAGCACAGATACGCAGTATTTT
>TRBJ2-2|few|TRBD2|TRBV19
CASRPGLADTGELFF
TGTGCCAGTAGGCCGGGACTAGCGGACACCGGGGAGCTGTTTTTT
>TRBJ2-5|.|TRBD1|TRBV14
CASSQRTGAAETQYF
TGTGCCAGCAGCCAAAGGACAGGGGCGGCGGAGACCCAGTACTTC
>TRBJ2-1|.|.|TRBV5-4
CASSWTNEQFF
TGTGCCAGCAGCTGGACAAATGAGCAGTTCTTC
>TRBJ2-1|.|.|TRBV7-6
CASSLPSERASSYNEQFF
TGTGCCAGCAGCTTACCCTCGGAGCGGGCGAGCTCCTACAATGAGCAGTTCTTC
>TRBJ2-7|.|TRBD1|TRBV6-1
CASREDRGPYEQYF
TGTGCCAGCAGAGAGGACAGGGGCCCTTACGAGCAGTACTTC
>TRBJ1-1|.|.|TRBV6-6
CASSPRHMNTEAFF
TGTGCCAGCAGTCCTCGACACATGAACACTGAAGCTTTCTTT
>TRBJ2-3|.|.|TRBV13
CASSSSRAGLTQYF
TGTGCCAGCAGCTCGTCCCGGGCGGGGTTGACGCAGTATTTT
>TRBJ1-2|.|.|TRBV5-1
CASSLDSYGYTF
TGCGCCAGCAGCCTGGACAGCTATGGCTACACCTTC
>TRBJ2-7|.|.|TRBV6-1
CASSEGSLYEQYF
TGTGCCAGCAGTGAAGGGAGCCTCTACGAGCAGTACTTC
>TRBJ2-7|.|TRBD1|TRBV7-9
CASSFQGQGEWEQTYEQYF
TGTGCCAGCAGCTTCCAGGGACAGGGGGAGTGGGAGCAGACCTACGAGCAGTACTTC
>TRBJ2-2|.|.|TRBV5-1
CASSLAGGGVTNTGELFF
TGCGCCAGCAGCTTGGCCGGAGGTGGCGTAACGAACACCGGGGAGCTGTTTTTT
>TRBJ2-7|once|.|TRBV19
CASSVRGTEQYF
TGTGCCAGTAGCGTAAGGGGTACCGAGCAGTACTTC
>TRBJ2-1|.|.|TRBV5-1
CASSPRLESSYNEQFF
TGCGCCAGCAGCCCGCGACTAGAGTCCTCCTACAATGAGCAGTTCTTC
>TRBJ2-7|.|TRBD1|TRBV5-1
CASSADRGYEQYF
TGCGCCAGCAGCGCGGACAGGGGCTACGAGCAGTACTTC
>TRBJ2-1|.|.|TRBV5-6
CASSLPGDHYNEQFF
TGTGCCAGCAGCTTGCCAGGGGACCACTACAATGAGCAGTTCTTC
>TRBJ1-1|.|.|TRBV18
CASSPSRVDTEAFF
TGTGCCAGCTCACCTTCCAGGGTCGACACTGAAGCTTTCTTT
>TRBJ2-7|.|TRBD2|TRBV4-1
CASSQGSSGYEQYF
TGCGCCAGCAGCCAAGGTTCTAGCGGCTACGAGCAGTACTTC
>TRBJ1-1|few|.|TRBV9
CASTQLTGNTEAFF
TGTGCCAGCACACAACTCACAGGGAACACTGAAGCTTTCTTT